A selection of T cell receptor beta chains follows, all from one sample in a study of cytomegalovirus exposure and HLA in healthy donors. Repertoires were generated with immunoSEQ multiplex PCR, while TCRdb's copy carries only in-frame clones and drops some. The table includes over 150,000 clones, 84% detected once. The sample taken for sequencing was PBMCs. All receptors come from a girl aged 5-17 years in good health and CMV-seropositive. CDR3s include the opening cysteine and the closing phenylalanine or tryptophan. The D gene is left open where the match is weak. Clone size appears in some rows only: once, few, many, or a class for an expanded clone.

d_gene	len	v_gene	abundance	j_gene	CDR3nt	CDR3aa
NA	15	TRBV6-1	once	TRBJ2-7	TGTGCCAGCAGTGAAGGAGGGGGGGGCACCGACGAGCAGTACTTC	CASSEGGGGTDEQYF
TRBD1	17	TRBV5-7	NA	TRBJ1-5	TGTGCCAGCAGCTTACCCCGGGACAGGGGAAGCAATCAGCCCCAGCATTTT	CASSLPRDRGSNQPQHF
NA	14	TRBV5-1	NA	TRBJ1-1	TGCGCCAGCAGCTTGTCAGGAATGAACACTGAAGCTTTCTTT	CASSLSGMNTEAFF
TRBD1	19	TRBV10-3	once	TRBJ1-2	TGTGCCATCAGTGATCTAACAGGGGACGAAGAGCTGGTTGTCGATGGCTACACCTTC	CAISDLTGDEELVVDGYTF
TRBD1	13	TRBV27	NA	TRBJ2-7	TGTGCCAGCAGCTTTCGGGACAGGGACGAGCAGTACTTC	CASSFRDRDEQYF
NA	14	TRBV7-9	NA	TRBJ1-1	TGTGCCAGCAGCCCCGTGGACTTTTACACTGAAGCTTTCTTT	CASSPVDFYTEAFF
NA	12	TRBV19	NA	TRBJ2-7	TGTGCCAGTGGACAACACTCCTACGAGCAGTACTTC	CASGQHSYEQYF
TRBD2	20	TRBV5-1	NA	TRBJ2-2	TGCGCCAGCAGCTGGCCCCCGGGACTAGCGGGGGGGCCCGGAACCGGGGAGCTGTTTTTT	CASSWPPGLAGGPGTGELFF
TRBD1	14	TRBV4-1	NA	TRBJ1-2	TGCGCCAGCAGCCAAACGGACAGGGCGCGTGGCTACACCTTC	CASSQTDRARGYTF
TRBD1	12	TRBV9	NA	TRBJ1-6	TGTGCCAGCAGCGTCGAGGACAGGATCCTCCACTTT	CASSVEDRILHF
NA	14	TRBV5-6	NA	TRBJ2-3	TGTGCCAGCAGTTTATTACAGGGCACAGATACGCAGTATTTT	CASSLLQGTDTQYF
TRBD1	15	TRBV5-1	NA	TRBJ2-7	TGCGCCAGCAGCCTACGGACAGGGAATTTTGACGAGCAGTACTTC	CASSLRTGNFDEQYF
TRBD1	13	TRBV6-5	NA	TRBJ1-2	TGTGCCAGCAGTTCGGACAGGGGTTACGGCTACACCTTC	CASSSDRGYGYTF
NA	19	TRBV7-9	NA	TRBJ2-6	TGTGCCAGCAGCTTGGCTTGGCAGGGAACTGGCTCTGGGGCCAACGTCCTGACTTTC	CASSLAWQGTGSGANVLTF
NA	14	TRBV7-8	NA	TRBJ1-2	TGTGCCAGCAGCTTAGGTGGCGGCAGCTATGGCTACACCTTC	CASSLGGGSYGYTF
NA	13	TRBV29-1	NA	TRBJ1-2	TGCAGCGTTGTGCAGGGAATGCGGCGGGGCTACACCTTC	CSVVQGMRRGYTF
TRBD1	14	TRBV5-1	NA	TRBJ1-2	TGCGCCAGCAGGTCCGCAGGGGGTACGGATGGCTACACCTTC	CASRSAGGTDGYTF
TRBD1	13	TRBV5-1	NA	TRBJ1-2	TGCGCCAGCAGCCCTACAGGGGAGGATGGCTACACCTTC	CASSPTGEDGYTF
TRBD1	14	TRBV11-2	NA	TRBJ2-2	TGTGCCAGCAGCCCCGGACAGGACACCGGGGAGCTGTTTTTT	CASSPGQDTGELFF
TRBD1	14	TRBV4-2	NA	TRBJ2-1	TGTGCCAGCAGCTCTGGACAGGGAACGAATCGATGGTTCTTC	CASSSGQGTNRWFF
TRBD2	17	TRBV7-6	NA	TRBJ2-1	TGTGCCAGCAGCCCGACTAGCGGGGGGGCTCCCTACAATGAGCAGTTCTTC	CASSPTSGGAPYNEQFF
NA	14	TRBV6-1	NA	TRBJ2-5	TGTGCCAGCAGTGATGGCAGGGTGAGAGAGACCCAGTACTTC	CASSDGRVRETQYF
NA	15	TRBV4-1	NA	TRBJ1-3	TGCGCCGGCAGCCGCCTGGGACTCTCTGGAAACACCATATATTTT	CAGSRLGLSGNTIYF
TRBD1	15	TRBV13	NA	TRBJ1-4	TGTGCCAGCAGCTTAGGTAGACAGGGGAATGAAAAACTGTTTTTT	CASSLGRQGNEKLFF
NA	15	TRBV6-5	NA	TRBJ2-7	TGTGCCAGCAGTTACTCGGCGGCCAGCCCCTACGAGCAGTACTTC	CASSYSAASPYEQYF
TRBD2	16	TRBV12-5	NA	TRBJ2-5	TGTGCTAGTGGTTTGGGTAGCGGGGGCCACCAAGAGACCCAGTACTTC	CASGLGSGGHQETQYF
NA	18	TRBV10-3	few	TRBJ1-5	TGTGCCATCAGTGACCCCGATCAACCGGGACAACGCAATCAGCCCCAGCATTTT	CAISDPDQPGQRNQPQHF
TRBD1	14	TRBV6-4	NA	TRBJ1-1	TGTGCCAGCAGCCAAACAGGGGCGGCCACTGAAGCTTTCTTT	CASSQTGAATEAFF
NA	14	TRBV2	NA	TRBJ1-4	TGTGCCGCCAGTAAACGTGCTACTAATGAAAAACTGTTTTTT	CAASKRATNEKLFF
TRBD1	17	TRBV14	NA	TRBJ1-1	TGTGCCAGCAGCCAAGATGGGACAGGGGGCGAGATCACTGAAGCTTTCTTT	CASSQDGTGGEITEAFF
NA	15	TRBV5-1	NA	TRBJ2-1	TGCGCCAGCAGCTTGGGTCAGGGATCCTACAATGAGCAGTTCTTC	CASSLGQGSYNEQFF
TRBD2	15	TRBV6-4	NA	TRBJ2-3	TGTGCCAGCAGTAGCGGGGGAGGATTTGCAGATACGCAGTATTTT	CASSSGGGFADTQYF
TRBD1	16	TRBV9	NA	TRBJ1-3	TGTGCCAGCAGCGTAGGGGGACAGAATTCTGGAAACACCATATATTTT	CASSVGGQNSGNTIYF
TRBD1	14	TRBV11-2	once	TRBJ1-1	TGTGCCAGCAGCCGAACAGGGGGGTTAACTGAAGCTTTCTTT	CASSRTGGLTEAFF
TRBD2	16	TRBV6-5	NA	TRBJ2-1	TGTGCCAGCAGTTCGACTAGCGGACGAACCAACAATGAGCAGTTCTTC	CASSSTSGRTNNEQFF
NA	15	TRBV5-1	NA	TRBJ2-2	TGCGCCAGCAGCCTCCCGGCGGGAAACACCGGGGAGCTGTTTTTT	CASSLPAGNTGELFF
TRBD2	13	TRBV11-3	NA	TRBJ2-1	TGTGCCAGCAGCCTCACTAGCGCAGGTGAGCAGTTCTTC	CASSLTSAGEQFF
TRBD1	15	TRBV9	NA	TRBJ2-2	TGTGCCAGCAGCGTGGACCAGGGGGCTAGGGGGGAGCTGTTTTTT	CASSVDQGARGELFF
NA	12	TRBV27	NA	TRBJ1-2	TGTGCCAGCAGTTCTCCGGGACTGGGCTACACCTTC	CASSSPGLGYTF
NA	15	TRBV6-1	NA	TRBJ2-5	TGTGCCAGCAGTGAGCAGGGGAGAGGATGGGAGACCCAGTACTTC	CASSEQGRGWETQYF
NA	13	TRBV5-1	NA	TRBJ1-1	TGCGCCAGCAGCTTGGAAGGGAGAACTGAAGCTTTCTTT	CASSLEGRTEAFF
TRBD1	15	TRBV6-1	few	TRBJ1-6	TGTGCCAGCAGTGAAGGGACAGGGGACCCTTCACCCCTCCACTTT	CASSEGTGDPSPLHF
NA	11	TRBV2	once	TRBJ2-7	TGTGCCAGCACGAGCTCCTACGAGCAGTACTTC	CASTSSYEQYF
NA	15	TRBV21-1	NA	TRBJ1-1	TGTGCCAGCAGCCCTCGACAGGGATCCGACACTGAAGCTTTCTTT	CASSPRQGSDTEAFF
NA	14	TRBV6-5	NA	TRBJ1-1	TGTGCCAGCAGTTACGGAGGGGCAGGAACTGAAGCTTTCTTT	CASSYGGAGTEAFF
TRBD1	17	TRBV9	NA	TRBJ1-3	TGTGCCAGCAGCGGGCGGACAGGGGGAACATCTGGAAACACCATATATTTT	CASSGRTGGTSGNTIYF
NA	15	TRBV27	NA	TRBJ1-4	TGTGCCAGCAGTTCATGGGCCCAGGGCGAGGAAAAACTGTTTTTT	CASSSWAQGEEKLFF
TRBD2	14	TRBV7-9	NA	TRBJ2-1	TGTGCCAGCAGCTTGTCCGGGACTAAGGCCGAGCAGTTCTTC	CASSLSGTKAEQFF
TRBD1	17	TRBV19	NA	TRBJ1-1	TGTGCCAGTAGTAGAGGAACCTGGGACAGAGTGAACACTGAAGCTTTCTTT	CASSRGTWDRVNTEAFF
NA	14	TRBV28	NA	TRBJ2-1	TGTGCCAGCAGTTTGGCAGACTCCTACAATGAGCAGTTCTTC	CASSLADSYNEQFF
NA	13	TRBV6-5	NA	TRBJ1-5	TGTGCCAGCAGGAGGTCCGGCAATCAGCCCCAGCATTTT	CASRRSGNQPQHF
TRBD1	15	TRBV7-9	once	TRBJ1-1	TGTGCCAGCAGATCACAGGGGTACATGAACACTGAAGCTTTCTTT	CASRSQGYMNTEAFF
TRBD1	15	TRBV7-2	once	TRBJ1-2	TGTGCCAGCAGCAGAAGGACAGGGGGAGACTATGGCTACACCTTC	CASSRRTGGDYGYTF
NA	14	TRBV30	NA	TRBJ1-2	TGTGCCGGGCCCATTGGGAGAAATAACTATGGCTACACCTTC	CAGPIGRNNYGYTF
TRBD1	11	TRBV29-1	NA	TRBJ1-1	TGCAGCGTTACAGGGGGCAGTGGAGCTTTCTTT	CSVTGGSGAFF